The present TCR beta chain was sequenced within a study of OX40 agonist ivuxolimab in advanced cancers. There are 15 residues in the CDR3. Germline CDR1 and CDR2: SGDLS and YYNGEE. V was clipped by 1 base and J by 7 bases; unmatched bases: 3. Assay used: immunoSEQ multiplex PCR; TCRdb lists only in-frame clones, some missing. The table lists about 16,000 clones, more than 80% of them singletons. The sequence was collected from an adult with an advanced solid tumor such as melanoma, head and neck, liver or kidney cancer. The V and J genes are TRBV9 and TRBJ2-1; 12 bases match TRBD2. The sample here was CD4+ or CD8+ T cells sorted from blood, taken in a trial of the OX40 agonist ivuxolimab. CDR3 protein: CASSVRTSGRNEQFF. As DNA, the CDR3 is TGTGCCAGCAGCGTAAGAACTAGCGGGAGGAATGAGCAGTTCTTC.